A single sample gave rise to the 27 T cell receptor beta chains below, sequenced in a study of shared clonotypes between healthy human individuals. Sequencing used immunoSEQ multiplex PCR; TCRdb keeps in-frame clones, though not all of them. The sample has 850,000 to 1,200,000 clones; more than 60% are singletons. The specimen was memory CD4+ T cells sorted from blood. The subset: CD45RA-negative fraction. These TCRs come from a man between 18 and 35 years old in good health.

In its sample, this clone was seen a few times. The CDR3 DNA follows: TGTGCCAGCAGCTTACAGGCACAGGGGAACACTGAAGCTTTCTTT. Residues: CASSLQAQGNTEAFF. This chain uses TRBV7-8 with TRBJ1-1, with a possible D match to TRBD1 (6 bases). Trimming pared 2 bases from V and 1 base from J, leaving 11 bases between. The V gene's germline CDR1 is SGHVS and CDR2 FQNEAQ. CDR3 size: 15 residues.

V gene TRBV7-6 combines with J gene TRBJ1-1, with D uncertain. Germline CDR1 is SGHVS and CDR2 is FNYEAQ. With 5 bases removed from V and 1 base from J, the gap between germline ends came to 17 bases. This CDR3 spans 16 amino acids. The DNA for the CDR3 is TGTGCCAGCAGCCCAAGCGGGAACGCCGAGAACACTGAAGCTTTCTTT. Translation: CASSPSGNAENTEAFF.

CDR3 protein: CATSRSLGYQPQHF. For the CDR3, the DNA is TGTGCCACCAGCCGGAGTCTGGGCTATCAGCCCCAGCATTTT. The rearrangement uses TRBV15 and TRBJ1-5; D is unresolved. This CDR3 has 14 residues. The V end lost 5 bases, the J end lost 5 bases, and 13 bases lay between the germline ends. Per germline, CDR1 LNHNV and CDR2 YYDKDF (reference sequence).

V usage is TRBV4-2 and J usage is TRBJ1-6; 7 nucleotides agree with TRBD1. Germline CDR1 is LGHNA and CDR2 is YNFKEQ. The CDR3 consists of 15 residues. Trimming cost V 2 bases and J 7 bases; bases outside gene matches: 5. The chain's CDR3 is CASSQPDRENSPLHF. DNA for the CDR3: TGTGCCAGCAGCCAACCCGACAGGGAAAATTCACCCCTCCACTTT.

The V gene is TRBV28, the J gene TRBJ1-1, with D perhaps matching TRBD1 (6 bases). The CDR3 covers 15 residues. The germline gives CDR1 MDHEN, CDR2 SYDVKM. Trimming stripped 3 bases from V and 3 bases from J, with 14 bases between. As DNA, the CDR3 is TGTGCCAGCAGTTTGGGCGCCAGGGGTGACACTGAAGCTTTCTTT. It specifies CASSLGARGDTEAFF.

Here the CDR3 DNA reads TGTGCCAGCAGGTCCGACGGCGGGGAGCTGTTTTTT. This sequence encodes CASRSDGGELFF. This sequence joins TRBV2 and TRBJ2-2; D gene uncertain. The CDR3 runs 12 residues. Germline assignment: CDR1 SNHLY and CDR2 FYNNEI. The germline V and J ends were trimmed by 6 bases and 7 bases, with 9 bases remaining between them.

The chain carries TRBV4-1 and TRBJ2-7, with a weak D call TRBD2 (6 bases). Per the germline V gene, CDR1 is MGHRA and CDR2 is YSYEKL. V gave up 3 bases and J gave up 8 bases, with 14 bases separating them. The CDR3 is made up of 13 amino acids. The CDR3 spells CASSQPGERKQYF. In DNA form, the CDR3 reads TGCGCCAGCAGCCAGCCGGGGGAGCGCAAGCAGTACTTC.

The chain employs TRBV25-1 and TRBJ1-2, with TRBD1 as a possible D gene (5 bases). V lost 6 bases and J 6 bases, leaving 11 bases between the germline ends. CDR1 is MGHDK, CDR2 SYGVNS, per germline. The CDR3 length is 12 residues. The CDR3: CASRRGSHGYTF. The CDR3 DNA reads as TGTGCCAGCAGGCGGGGGTCGCATGGCTACACCTTC.

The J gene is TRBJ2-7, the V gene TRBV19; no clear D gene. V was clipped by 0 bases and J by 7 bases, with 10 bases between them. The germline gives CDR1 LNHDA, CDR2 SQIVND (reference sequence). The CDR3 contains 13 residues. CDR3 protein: CASSIDRTREQYF. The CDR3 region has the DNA TGTGCCAGTAGTATAGATCGGACGAGAGAGCAGTACTTC. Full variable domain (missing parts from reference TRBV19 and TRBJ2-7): DGGITQSPKYLFRKEGQNVTLSCEQNLNHDAMYWYRQDPGQGLRLIYYSQIVNDFQKGDIAEGYSVSREKKESFPLTVTSAQKNPTAFYLCASSIDRTREQYFGPGTRLTVT.

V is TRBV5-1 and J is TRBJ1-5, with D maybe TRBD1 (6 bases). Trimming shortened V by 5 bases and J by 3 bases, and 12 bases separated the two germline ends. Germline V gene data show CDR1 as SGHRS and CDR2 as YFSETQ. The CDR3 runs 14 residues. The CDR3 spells CASSQEGVNQPQHF. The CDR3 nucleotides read TGCGCCAGCAGTCAGGAGGGGGTCAATCAGCCCCAGCATTTT.

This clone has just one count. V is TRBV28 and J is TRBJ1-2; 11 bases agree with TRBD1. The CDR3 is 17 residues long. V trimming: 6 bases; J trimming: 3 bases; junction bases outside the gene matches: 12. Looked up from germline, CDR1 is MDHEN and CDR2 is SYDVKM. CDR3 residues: CASSFQGTGGIDYGYTF. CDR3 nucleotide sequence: TGTGCCAGCAGCTTTCAAGGGACAGGGGGAATCGACTATGGCTACACCTTC.

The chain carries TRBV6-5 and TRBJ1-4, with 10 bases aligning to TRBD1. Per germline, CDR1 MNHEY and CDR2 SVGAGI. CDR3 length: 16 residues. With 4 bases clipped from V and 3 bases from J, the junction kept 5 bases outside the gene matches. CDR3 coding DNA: TGTGCCAGCAGTTGGGACAGGGGTTCGGCTAATGAAAAACTGTTTTTT. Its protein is CASSWDRGSANEKLFF.

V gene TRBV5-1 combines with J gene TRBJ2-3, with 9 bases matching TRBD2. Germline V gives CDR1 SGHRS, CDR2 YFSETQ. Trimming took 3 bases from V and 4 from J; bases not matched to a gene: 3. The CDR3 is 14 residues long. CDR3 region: CASSWREGSDTQYF. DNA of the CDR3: TGCGCCAGCAGCTGGCGGGAGGGATCAGATACGCAGTATTTT.

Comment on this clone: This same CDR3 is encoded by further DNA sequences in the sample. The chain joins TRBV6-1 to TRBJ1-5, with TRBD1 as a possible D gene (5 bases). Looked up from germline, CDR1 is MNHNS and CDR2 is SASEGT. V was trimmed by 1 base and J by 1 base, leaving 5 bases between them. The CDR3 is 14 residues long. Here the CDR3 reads CASSEGGSNQPQHF. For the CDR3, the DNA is TGTGCCAGCAGTGAAGGGGGGAGCAATCAGCCCCAGCATTTT.

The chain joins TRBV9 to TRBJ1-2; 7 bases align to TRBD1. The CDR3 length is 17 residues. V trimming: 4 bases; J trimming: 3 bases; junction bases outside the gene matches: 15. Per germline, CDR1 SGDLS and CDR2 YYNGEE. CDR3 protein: CASSLRWDSRGDYGYTF. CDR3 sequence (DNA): TGTGCCAGCAGCCTCAGATGGGACAGCCGCGGGGACTATGGCTACACCTTC.

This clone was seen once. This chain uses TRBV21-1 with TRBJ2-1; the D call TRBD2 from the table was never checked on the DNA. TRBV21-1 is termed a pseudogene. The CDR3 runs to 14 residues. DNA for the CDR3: TGTGCCATTGGCCAGGCTAGCGGGGACAATGAGCAGTTCTTC. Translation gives CAIGQASGDNEQFF.

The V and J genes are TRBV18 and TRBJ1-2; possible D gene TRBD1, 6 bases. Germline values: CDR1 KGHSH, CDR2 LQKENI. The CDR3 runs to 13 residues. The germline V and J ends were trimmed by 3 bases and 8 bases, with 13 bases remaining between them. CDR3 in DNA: TGTGCCAGCTCACCGCCAGGGGCAGAGGGCTACACCTTC. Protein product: CASSPPGAEGYTF.

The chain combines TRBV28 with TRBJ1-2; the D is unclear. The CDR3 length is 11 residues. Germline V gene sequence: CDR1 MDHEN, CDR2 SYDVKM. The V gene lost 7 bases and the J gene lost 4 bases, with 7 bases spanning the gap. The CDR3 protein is CASTTGYGYTF. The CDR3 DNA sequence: TGTGCCAGCACAACCGGCTATGGCTACACCTTC.

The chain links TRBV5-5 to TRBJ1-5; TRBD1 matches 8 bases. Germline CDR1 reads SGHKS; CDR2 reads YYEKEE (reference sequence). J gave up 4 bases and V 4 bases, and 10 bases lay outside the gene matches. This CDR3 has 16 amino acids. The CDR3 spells CASSGDNRGRNQPQHF. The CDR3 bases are TGTGCCAGCAGCGGTGATAACAGGGGGAGAAATCAGCCCCAGCATTTT.

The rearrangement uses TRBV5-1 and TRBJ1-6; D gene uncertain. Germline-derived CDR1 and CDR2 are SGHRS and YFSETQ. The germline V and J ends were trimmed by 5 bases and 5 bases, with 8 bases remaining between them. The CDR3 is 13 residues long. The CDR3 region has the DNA TGCGCCAGCAGGACGGCTAATAATTCACCCCTCCACTTT. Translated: CASRTANNSPLHF.

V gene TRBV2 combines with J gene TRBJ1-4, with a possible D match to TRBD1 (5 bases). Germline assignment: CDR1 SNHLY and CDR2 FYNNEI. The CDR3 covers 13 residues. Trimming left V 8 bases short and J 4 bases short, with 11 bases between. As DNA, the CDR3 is TGTGCCAGCGACGGGGCGTATAATGAAAAACTGTTTTTT. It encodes CASDGAYNEKLFF.

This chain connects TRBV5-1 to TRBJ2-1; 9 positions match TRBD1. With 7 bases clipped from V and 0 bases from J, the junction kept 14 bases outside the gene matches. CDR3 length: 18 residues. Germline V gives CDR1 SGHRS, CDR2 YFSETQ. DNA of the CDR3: TGCGCCAGCCAGCCGGGACAGGGCTCAAGTAGCTCCTACAATGAGCAGTTCTTC. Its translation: CASQPGQGSSSSYNEQFF. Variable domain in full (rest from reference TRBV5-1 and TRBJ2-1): KAGVTQTPRYLIKTRGQQVTLSCSPISGHRSVSWYQQTPGQGLQFLFEYFSETQRNKGNFPGRFSGRQFSNSRSEMNVSTLELGDSALYLCASQPGQGSSSSYNEQFFGPGTRLTVL.

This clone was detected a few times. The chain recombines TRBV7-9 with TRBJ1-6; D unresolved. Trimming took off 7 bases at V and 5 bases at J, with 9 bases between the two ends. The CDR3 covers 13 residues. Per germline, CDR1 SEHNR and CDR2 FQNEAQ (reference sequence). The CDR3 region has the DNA TGTGCCAGCACGGGAAGGAATAATTCACCCCTCCACTTT. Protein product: CASTGRNNSPLHF. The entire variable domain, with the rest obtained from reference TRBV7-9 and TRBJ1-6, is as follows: DTGVSQNPRHKITKRGQNVTFRCDPISEHNRLYWYRQTLGQGPEFLTYFQNEAQLEKSRLLSDRFSAERPKGSFSTLEIQRTEQGDSAMYLCASTGRNNSPLHFGNGTRLTVT.

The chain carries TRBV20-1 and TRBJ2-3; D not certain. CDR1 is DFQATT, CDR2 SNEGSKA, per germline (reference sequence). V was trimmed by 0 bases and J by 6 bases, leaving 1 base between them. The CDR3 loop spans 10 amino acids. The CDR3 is CSARDDTQYF. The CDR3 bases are TGCAGTGCTAGAGACGATACGCAGTATTTT.

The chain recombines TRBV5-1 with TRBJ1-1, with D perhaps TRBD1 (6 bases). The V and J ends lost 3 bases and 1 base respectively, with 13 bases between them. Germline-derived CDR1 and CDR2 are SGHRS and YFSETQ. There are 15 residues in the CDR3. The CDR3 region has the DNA TGCGCCAGCAGCTCCTGGGGGGCGTCGAACACTGAAGCTTTCTTT. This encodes CASSSWGASNTEAFF.

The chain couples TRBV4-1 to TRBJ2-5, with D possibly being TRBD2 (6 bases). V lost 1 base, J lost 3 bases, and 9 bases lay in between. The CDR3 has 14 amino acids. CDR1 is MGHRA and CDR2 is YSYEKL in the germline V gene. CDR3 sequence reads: CASSQVTREETQYF. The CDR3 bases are TGCGCCAGCAGCCAAGTGACTAGGGAAGAGACCCAGTACTTC.

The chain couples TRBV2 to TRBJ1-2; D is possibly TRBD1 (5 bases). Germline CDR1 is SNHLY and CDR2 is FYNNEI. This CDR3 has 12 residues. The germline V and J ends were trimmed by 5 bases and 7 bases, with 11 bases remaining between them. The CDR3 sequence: CASSFQGSGYTF. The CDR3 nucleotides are TGTGCCAGCAGTTTCCAGGGATCTGGCTACACCTTC.